The next 2 T cell receptor beta chains were all read from a single sample in a study of molecular identifiers for immune sequencing clone quantification. TCRdb fed the PCR reads into MiXCR, producing one record per CDR3 protein. The table includes about half a million distinct CDR3 sequences, about a fifth detected once. Sequences were obtained from naive CD8+ T cells from blood, with Jurkat cell RNA spiked in. Subset described: FACS-sorted CD8+CD4-CCR7+CD45RA+ naive T cells. These receptors all stem from a human donor in good health. Some libraries in this study had Jurkat cell RNA spiked in.

The chain's CDR3 is CSANTDTPYQETQYF. The CDR3 DNA follows: TGCAGTGCCAACACCGACACCCCGTACCAAGAGACCCAGTACTTC. The chain employs TRBV20-1 and TRBJ2-5; the D is unclear. Germline loops: CDR1 DFQATT, CDR2 SNEGSKA (reference sequence). The CDR3 is 15 amino acids. V was clipped by 6 bases and J by 0 bases, with 17 bases between them.

This clonotype was counted many times. The rearrangement joins TRBV24-1 to TRBJ2-1, with a tentative D call TRBD1 (6 bases). The germline CDR1 and CDR2 sequences are KGHDR and SFDVKD. The ends were cut back, 5 bases at V and 6 bases at J, with 13 bases in the middle. This CDR3 spans 14 amino acids. The CDR3 coding sequence is TGTGCCACCAGTGGTAAAGGACAGACCAATGAGCAGTTCTTC. It encodes CATSGKGQTNEQFF.